These T cell receptor beta chains were read from a single sample in a study of blood T cells in healthy people across ages. In TCRdb, the 5' RACE reads were re-called with MiXCR into one record per CDR3 protein. The top ten clones hold 6.7% of a sample with about 1.4 million distinct CDR3 sequences, roughly 59% of them seen once. The specimen sequenced was blood. These receptors originate from a man younger than 30 in good health. Both conserved end residues are part of each CDR3. The order of the fields is V gene, J gene, CDR3 protein.

v_call: TRBV6-1; j_call: NA; cdr3_aa: CASSDSGRPPYEQYF
v_call: TRBV29-1; j_call: TRBJ1-5; cdr3_aa: CSVVEGGSNQPQHF
v_call: TRBV6-1; j_call: TRBJ1-1; cdr3_aa: CASSARGENTEAFF
v_call: TRBV20-1; j_call: TRBJ1-4; cdr3_aa: CSARLAALPSGKLFF
v_call: TRBV27; j_call: TRBJ1-2; cdr3_aa: CASSPIGQTSMDEGYTF
v_call: TRBV27; j_call: TRBJ2-1; cdr3_aa: CASSLSRGGDEQFF
v_call: TRBV2; j_call: TRBJ2-7; cdr3_aa: CASSEAPGTGTYEQYF
v_call: TRBV10-3; j_call: TRBJ1-2; cdr3_aa: CAINDRGLGYTF
v_call: TRBV6-5; j_call: TRBJ1-2; cdr3_aa: CASSYRGDNYGYTF
v_call: TRBV12-5; j_call: TRBJ1-2; cdr3_aa: CASGLGGGGYGYTF